Following are 10 T cell receptor beta chains from one sample sequenced in a study of cytomegalovirus exposure and HLA in healthy donors (dated by TCRdb to the late 2010s). The method behind the library was the immunoSEQ multiplex PCR assay. For the multiplex PCR, a mixture combining 60 forward primers for TCR Vbeta segments and 13 reverse primers for TCR Jbeta segments was used. TCRdb stores this immuneACCESS table with in-frame sequences only. Part of the clones is absent; in the studies checked, under half of the shortfall reflects unresolved V genes, and no reason is known for the rest. The sample table lists around 100,000 clones, roughly 85% of them with a count of one. The ten largest clonotypes hold 3% to 4% of the sample. The sample taken for sequencing was PBMCs. These receptors were obtained from a woman aged 35 to 49 in good health and CMV-seronegative.

There are a few counts of this clone. The J gene is TRBJ2-3, the V gene TRBV28; a weak D match, TRBD2 (6 bases). V was cut by 5 bases and J by 0 bases, with 15 bases left in between. Germline V lookup: CDR1 MDHEN, CDR2 SYDVKM. This CDR3 has 16 residues. CDR3 sequence (DNA): TGTGCCAGCAGTCTAAGGGACTCTACTAGCACAGATACGCAGTATTTT. Translating it yields CASSLRDSTSTDTQYF.

The chain employs TRBV7-9 and TRBJ2-1; 9 bases match TRBD2. The CDR3 totals 14 residues. V shed 10 bases and J 6 bases; nucleotides not matched to a gene: 10. Germline-derived CDR1 and CDR2 are SEHNR and FQNEAQ (reference sequence). The CDR3 nucleotides are TGTGCCATCCAAACCCTACTAGCGGGCAATGAGCAGTTCTTC. Translation gives CAIQTLLAGNEQFF.

V usage is TRBV9 and J usage is TRBJ1-6; 8 nucleotides agree with TRBD1. J lost 13 bases, V lost 0 bases, and 6 bases had no gene match. Germline CDR1 SGDLS, CDR2 YYNGEE. The CDR3 loop spans 14 amino acids. The chain's CDR3 is CASSVETGGAPLHF. CDR3 sequence (DNA): TGTGCCAGCAGCGTAGAAACAGGGGGAGCGCCCCTCCACTTT. Combining the CDR3 with reference TRBV9 and TRBJ1-6 gives the whole variable domain DSGVTQTPKHLITATGQRVTLRCSPRSGDLSVYWYQQSLDQGLQFLIQYYNGEERAKGNILERFSAQQFPDLHSELNLSSLELGDSALYFCASSVETGGAPLHFGNGTRLTVT.

This chain uses TRBV7-9 with TRBJ1-5; 7 bases line up with TRBD1. From germline, CDR1 is SEHNR and CDR2 FQNEAQ (reference sequence). The CDR3 loop spans 15 amino acids. Losses at the gene ends were 2 bases for V and 3 bases for J; bases not matched to a gene: 4. DNA for the CDR3: TGTGCCAGCAGCTTAACAGGGGATTCCAATCAGCCCCAGCATTTT. Protein sequence: CASSLTGDSNQPQHF.

The chain couples TRBV7-2 to TRBJ1-1, with D perhaps matching TRBD1 (6 bases). CDR3 length: 15 residues. V shed 3 bases and J shed 0 bases, with 11 bases lying between them. Germline V gene data show CDR1 as SGHTA and CDR2 as FQGNSA. CDR3 loop: CASSLMTGMNTEAFF. In DNA, the CDR3 is TGTGCCAGCAGCTTGATGACAGGTATGAACACTGAAGCTTTCTTT. Supplemented by reference TRBV7-2 and TRBJ1-1, the full variable domain reads GAGVSQSPSNKVTEKGKDVELRCDPISGHTALYWYRQSLGQGLEFLIYFQGNSAPDKSGLPSDRFSAERTGGSVSTLTIQRTQQEDSAVYLCASSLMTGMNTEAFFGQGTRLTVV.

The chain uses TRBV15 and TRBJ2-7; D unclear. CDR3 length: 14 residues. CDR1 and CDR2 from the germline V gene are LNHNV and YYDKDF (reference sequence). Trimming left V 0 bases short and J 0 bases short, with 6 bases between. The CDR3, as DNA: TGTGCCACCAGCAGAGACAGGCTCTCCTACGAGCAGTACTTC. It is translated as CATSRDRLSYEQYF.

This chain joins TRBV4-3 and TRBJ2-2; perhaps TRBD2 as D (5 bases). In germline, CDR1 is LGHNA, CDR2 YSLEER. The CDR3 is made up of 16 amino acids. V lost 4 bases, J lost 2 bases, and 14 bases lay in between. The CDR3 region is CASSLLYGVNTGELFF. DNA for the CDR3: TGCGCCAGCAGCCTTCTCTACGGGGTAAACACCGGGGAGCTGTTTTTT.

This sequence joins TRBV7-2 and TRBJ2-5, with D possibly TRBD2 on 6 matching bases. The CDR3 covers 15 residues. Germline V lookup: CDR1 SGHTA, CDR2 FQGNSA. Trimming removed 0 bases at V and 1 base at J, with 9 bases between. This chain's CDR3 is CASSLAGGIQETQYF. In nucleotides, the CDR3 is TGTGCCAGCAGCTTAGCGGGGGGTATCCAAGAGACCCAGTACTTC.

The V call is TRBV19, the J call TRBJ1-2; a weak D match, TRBD1 (6 bases). The ends were cut back, 1 base at V and 7 bases at J, with 13 bases in the middle. Germline CDR1 reads LNHDA; CDR2 reads SQIVND (reference sequence). The CDR3 totals 14 residues. This chain's CDR3 is CASSIASGVRGYTF. The CDR3 coding sequence is TGTGCCAGTAGTATAGCCTCAGGGGTTCGTGGCTACACCTTC.

This sequence joins TRBV28 and TRBJ2-7; 9 bases align to TRBD2. The length of the CDR3 is 15 residues. Trimming cost V 5 bases and J 1 base; bases outside gene matches: 6. The germline gives CDR1 MDHEN, CDR2 SYDVKM. In DNA form, the CDR3 reads TGTGCCAGCAGTGCGACTAGCGGTGATTCCTACGAGCAGTACTTC. This translates into CASSATSGDSYEQYF.